The following is a T cell receptor (beta chain) sequence with its context. Its antigen is unknown. These data belong to a study of cytomegalovirus exposure and HLA in healthy donors. Study results and limitations: In a later analysis, most CMV-associated TCR beta chains appeared HLA-restricted.

Use of 60 Vbeta and 13 Jbeta primers characterized the PCR. Assay used: immunoSEQ multiplex PCR; TCRdb lists only in-frame clones, some missing. Altogether about 130,000 clones are present, about 82% being singletons, with the ten largest covering more than 0.9%. This TCR was recovered from a boy aged 10-17 years in good health and CMV-seronegative. Sequencing used PBMCs.

The CDR3 spells CASSHLGLAGRNTQYF. The CDR3 nucleotides are TGCGCCAGCAGCCATCTAGGACTAGCGGGTAGAAATACGCAGTATTTT. This chain joins TRBV4-3 and TRBJ2-3; 11 bases agree with TRBD2. The CDR3 extends over 16 amino acids. Looked up from germline, CDR1 is LGHNA and CDR2 is YSLEER. The junction had 9 bases not matched to a gene; V was cut back by 3 bases and J by 7 bases.